Reported below is one T cell receptor beta chain. These data belong to a study of blood T cell repertoires in COVID-19. Study overall: Material from acute and convalescent COVID-19 was sourced from the United States, Italy and Spain. T cells, B-cell-depleted T cells, or PBMCs provided the cDNA or gDNA that served as material.

Enrolled through a virtual design, the participants were between about 18 and 100 years of age and came from roughly 22 US areas. Clones were read by immunoSEQ multiplex PCR, and TCRdb kept only the in-frame ones, dropping some. Of 250,000 or so clones listed, roughly 83% were seen once; the top ten hold approximately 2.1%. There are 15 residues in the CDR3. The V call is TRBV21-1, the J call TRBJ2-7; the tabulated D call, TRBD1, remains unverified against the DNA. TRBV21-1 is a known pseudogene. Sequenced: PBMCs or T cells enriched from blood (not recorded which). The receptor comes from a woman aged 50 to 60 who had recovered from COVID-19. The CDR3 protein is CAGNLGTGDAYEQYF. The CDR3 bases are TGTGCCGGAAACCTCGGGACAGGGGACGCCTACGAGCAGTACTTC.